The source of this T cell receptor beta chain is a study of blood T cell repertoires in COVID-19. Study context: The United States, Italy and Spain supplied acute and convalescent COVID-19 samples. The analysed material was cDNA or gDNA that came from T cells, B-cell-depleted T cells, or PBMCs.

This clone showed up just a few times. Study processing details: Amplification of reference gene primers provided the estimated nucleated cell counts. The assay was immunoSEQ multiplex PCR, and TCRdb's table has in-frame clones only and misses some. V, J and clone size were drawn from that table, and D and trimming were deduced from the DNA. The sample holds around 170,000 clones; about 74% are singletons and the top ten take approximately 3%. V was trimmed by 6 bases and J by 7 bases, leaving 10 bases between them. Germline CDR1 is SNHLY and CDR2 is FYNNEI. The CDR3 runs to 13 residues. The sample was peripheral blood. J is TRBJ1-6 and V is TRBV2, with no clear D. This TCR derives from a woman aged 80 or over with acute or convalescent COVID-19. For the CDR3, the DNA is TGTGCCAGCAGAGCTGACAACAATTCACCCCTCCACTTT. Amino acid sequence: CASRADNNSPLHF.